The 30 T cell receptor beta chains listed next were all sequenced from one sample in a study of T cells in Graves' hyperthyroidism and ophthalmopathy. Amplification of TCR beta CDR3 regions was performed using RNA transcripts as template. The HTBI primer set was used in a first-round RT-PCR of the TCR CDR3. TCRdb ran MiXCR on the multiplex PCR reads and lists one entry per CDR3 protein. Of around 600,000 distinct CDR3 sequences listed, approximately 15% are singletons. The specimen sequenced was blood. The receptor source for this set is a woman in her fifties or sixties with Graves' ophthalmopathy.

V is TRBV7-9 and J is TRBJ2-5; TRBD2 agrees at 12 bases. After removal of 4 bases from V and 5 bases from J, the junction contained 17 bases not matched to a gene. The germline gives CDR1 SEHNR, CDR2 FQNEAQ (reference sequence). The CDR3 is 19 residues long. CDR3 sequence: CASSSPRLAGVGVRETQYF. In DNA, the CDR3 is TGTGCCAGCAGCTCACCCCGACTAGCGGGAGTGGGGGTGAGGGAGACCCAGTACTTC. The full variable domain, rest sourced from reference TRBV7-9 and TRBJ2-5, is DTGVSQNPRHKITKRGQNVTFRCDPISEHNRLYWYRQTLGQGPEFLTYFQNEAQLEKSRLLSDRFSAERPKGSFSTLEIQRTEQGDSAMYLCASSSPRLAGVGVRETQYFGPGTRLLVL.

This clonotype appeared a few times. V and J are TRBV19 and TRBJ2-5; TRBD2 might be the D (6 bases). CDR1 and CDR2 from the germline V gene are LNHDA and SQIVND (reference sequence). V shed 6 bases and J shed 1 base, with 9 bases lying between them. The CDR3 is 13 amino acids. Here the CDR3 DNA reads TGTGCCAGTAGCGGAGGGATCCAAGAGACCCAGTACTTC. It encodes CASSGGIQETQYF.

The chain employs TRBV12-3 or TRBV12-4 and TRBJ1-5, with D uncertain. The germline V and J ends were trimmed by 0 bases and 4 bases, with 10 bases remaining between them. The length of the CDR3 is 15 residues. The CDR3 sequence: CASSLAPSLNQPQHF. The CDR3 bases are TGTGCCAGCAGTTTAGCCCCCAGCTTGAATCAGCCCCAGCATTTT.

In its sample, this clonotype was seen many times. The gene calls are TRBV20-1 and TRBJ2-7; 11 bases fit TRBD2. J lost 6 bases, V lost 0 bases, and 7 bases had no gene match. Germline CDR1 and CDR2: DFQATT and SNEGSKA (reference sequence). The CDR3 length is 15 residues. As DNA, the CDR3 is TGCAGTGCTAGAGATTTGACGACTAGCGGGACCGAGCAGTACTTC. It specifies CSARDLTTSGTEQYF.

This clonotype appeared a few times. The chain links TRBV29-1 to TRBJ2-2; 9 positions match TRBD2. V shed 5 bases, J shed 5 bases, and the junction held 12 bases outside the gene matches. CDR1 is SQVTM and CDR2 is ANQGSEA in the germline V gene. The CDR3 covers 16 residues. The CDR3 loop reads CSVLLSGSATTGELFF. As DNA, the CDR3 is TGCAGCGTTCTCCTTAGCGGGAGTGCTACTACCGGGGAGCTGTTTTTT.

The CDR3 DNA reads as TGTGCCAGTACGAAAAACAAGGGACAGGGGTTTGAGCCCCAGCATTTT. This codes for CASTKNKGQGFEPQHF. V gene TRBV19 combines with J gene TRBJ1-5, with 10 bases matching TRBD1. In germline, CDR1 is LNHDA, CDR2 SQIVND (reference sequence). CDR3 size: 16 residues. Germline trimming cut 7 bases from V and 8 bases from J; bases unmatched to any gene: 14.

There are a few counts of this clonotype. The J gene is TRBJ1-1, the V gene TRBV12-3 or TRBV12-4; D gene unclear. The CDR3 is 14 residues long. Deletions cut 3 bases from V and 0 bases from J, with 8 bases between. The CDR3 sequence is CASSFSGLNTEAFF. As DNA, the CDR3 is TGTGCCAGCAGTTTTTCCGGACTGAACACTGAAGCTTTCTTT.

This clonotype was detected a few times. This chain uses TRBV20-1 with TRBJ1-2; D is uncertain. CDR1 is DFQATT, CDR2 SNEGSKA, per germline (reference sequence). This CDR3 contains 14 residues. Trimming cost V 1 base and J 8 bases, with 17 bases left between them. The CDR3 nucleotides are TGCAGTGCTAGAGGGACTCTTCTCGGCGGGGGCTACACCTTC. It codes for CSARGTLLGGGYTF.

This clonotype has ten or more counts. This sequence joins TRBV2 and TRBJ2-1; 12 positions match TRBD2. V shed 10 bases and J 0 bases; nucleotides not matched to a gene: 16. This CDR3 contains 19 residues. CDR1 is SNHLY and CDR2 is FYNNEI in the germline V gene. The CDR3 here is CANKETSGSSTFSYNEQFF. The CDR3 DNA sequence: TGTGCCAACAAGGAGACTAGCGGGAGTTCAACCTTCTCCTACAATGAGCAGTTCTTC.

This clonotype was recorded many times. The chain couples TRBV28 to TRBJ2-1, with 8 nucleotides matching TRBD2. With 8 bases clipped from V and 7 bases from J, the junction kept 7 bases outside the gene matches. Germline V CDR1 and CDR2: MDHEN, SYDVKM. The CDR3 sequence is 13 residues long. In nucleotides, the CDR3 is TGTGCCAGCCTGTCGGGAGGGCCGAATGAGCAGTTCTTC. Its protein product is CASLSGGPNEQFF.

This chain joins TRBV7-9 and TRBJ2-1; 11 positions match TRBD1. CDR3 length equals 17 residues. Per the germline V gene, CDR1 is SEHNR and CDR2 is FQNEAQ (reference sequence). The junction had 14 bases not matched to a gene; V was cut back by 5 bases and J by 8 bases. This CDR3 is CASSPRKGQGVGDEQFF. CDR3 bases: TGTGCCAGCAGCCCGCGAAAGGGACAGGGGGTAGGGGATGAGCAGTTCTTC.

In its sample, this clonotype was seen a few times. The chain employs TRBV6-1 and TRBJ2-2; TRBD1 is a possible D gene (6 bases). CDR1 MNHNS and CDR2 SASEGT come from the germline V gene. V lost 4 bases, J lost 2 bases, and 14 bases lay in between. The CDR3 contains 16 residues. CDR3 in amino acids: CASSAIRDTNTGELFF. In DNA form, the CDR3 reads TGTGCCAGCAGTGCAATTCGGGACACCAACACCGGGGAGCTGTTTTTT.

This clonotype was seen at least ten times. This sequence joins TRBV28 and TRBJ1-3, with D unresolved. Per germline, CDR1 MDHEN and CDR2 SYDVKM. V dropped 6 bases and J dropped 0 bases, with 12 bases sitting between them. The CDR3 contains 15 residues. CDR3 DNA: TGTGCCAGCAGGCAGTTTATTGGCTCTGGAAACACCATATATTTT. Residues: CASRQFIGSGNTIYF.

In its sample, this clonotype was seen many times. V usage is TRBV2 and J usage is TRBJ1-2, with D perhaps TRBD1 (5 bases). Germline V gene data show CDR1 as SNHLY and CDR2 as FYNNEI. The CDR3 totals 11 residues. V was cut by 6 bases and J by 14 bases, with 16 bases left in between. This CDR3 is CASRNLGGSTF. DNA of the CDR3: TGTGCCAGCAGGAACCTCGGGGGTAGTACCTTC.

The rearrangement uses TRBV27 and TRBJ2-2; 8 nucleotides align to TRBD2. V lost 5 bases, J lost 5 bases, and 10 bases stayed unmatched. The CDR3 covers 16 residues. The V gene's germline CDR1 is MNHEY and CDR2 SMNVEV (reference sequence). CDR3 nucleotide sequence: TGTGCCAGCAGTGCTGGCGGGAGGAGCTCGACCGGGGAGCTGTTTTTT. This sequence encodes CASSAGGRSSTGELFF.

This clonotype was picked up a small number of times. This chain joins TRBV28 and TRBJ2-1, with 8 bases lining up with TRBD1. V dropped 3 bases and J dropped 7; count of bases not matched to a gene: 14. There are 17 residues in the CDR3. Per the germline V gene, CDR1 is MDHEN and CDR2 is SYDVKM. CDR3: CASSFGFWAGGLNEQFF. CDR3 bases: TGTGCCAGCAGTTTTGGTTTCTGGGCAGGGGGCTTGAATGAGCAGTTCTTC. Filled out from reference TRBV28 and TRBJ2-1, the complete variable domain reads DVKVTQSSRYLVKRTGEKVFLECVQDMDHENMFWYRQDPGLGLRLIYFSYDVKMKEKGDIPEGYSVSREKKERFSLILESASTNQTSMYLCASSFGFWAGGLNEQFFGPGTRLTVL.

This clonotype came up many times. This chain uses TRBV6-1 with TRBJ1-2, with D possibly being TRBD1 (6 bases). The CDR3 is 15 residues long. Trimming cost V 4 bases and J 0 bases, with 12 bases left between them. In germline, CDR1 is MNHNS, CDR2 SASEGT. The DNA of the CDR3 is TGTGCCAGCAGTGTTACAGGGATATCTAACTATGGCTACACCTTC. Translation gives CASSVTGISNYGYTF.

This chain uses TRBV10-3 with TRBJ1-1; 8 nucleotides line up with TRBD1. Germline V CDR1 and CDR2: ENHRY, SYGVKD. CDR3 length: 14 amino acids. The trim removed 3 bases at V and 3 bases at J, leaving 3 bases unmatched. In nucleotides, the CDR3 is TGTGCCATCAGTGACCCGGGACAGGACACTGAAGCTTTCTTT. Residues: CAISDPGQDTEAFF.

This clonotype came up many times. The J gene is TRBJ1-3, the V gene TRBV11-2; D gene unclear. Trimming left V 4 bases short and J 3 bases short, with 10 bases between. The CDR3 runs to 14 residues. Germline V gives CDR1 SGHAT, CDR2 FQNNGV. The CDR3 sequence is CASSSDGDGNTIYF. CDR3 DNA sequence: TGTGCCAGCAGCTCGGACGGTGATGGAAACACCATATATTTT. The whole variable domain, filled in from reference TRBV11-2 and TRBJ1-3, reads EAGVAQSPRYKIIEKRQSVAFWCNPISGHATLYWYQQILGQGPKLLIQFQNNGVVDDSQLPKDRFSAERLKGVDSTLKIQPAKLEDSAVYLCASSSDGDGNTIYFGEGSWLTVV.

This clonotype was counted ten times or more. V usage is TRBV6-1 and J usage is TRBJ1-1, with D maybe TRBD1 (6 bases). This CDR3 region has 15 residues. The germline CDR1 and CDR2 sequences are MNHNS and SASEGT. The V end lost 5 bases, the J end lost 2 bases, and 15 bases lay between the germline ends. CDR3 amino acids: CASSSRTVFNTEAFF. The CDR3 nucleotides read TGTGCCAGCAGTTCCCGGACAGTATTCAACACTGAAGCTTTCTTT.

Only a few counts were recorded for this clonotype. V usage is TRBV24-1 and J usage is TRBJ2-1; 8 nucleotides match TRBD2. Per germline, CDR1 KGHDR and CDR2 SFDVKD. There are 15 residues in the CDR3. With V trimmed by 4 bases and J by 5 bases, 6 bases remained unmatched. The CDR3 sequence is CATSDPTSGDNEQFF. The DNA of the CDR3 is TGTGCCACCAGTGACCCTACTAGCGGCGACAATGAGCAGTTCTTC.

This clonotype was seen more than once but under ten times. The rearrangement links TRBV7-3 to TRBJ2-3; 13 bases fit TRBD2. The CDR3 spans 17 residues. Germline CDR1 is SGHTA and CDR2 is FQGTGA. V dropped 4 bases and J dropped 3; count of bases not matched to a gene: 7. CDR3 DNA: TGTGCCAGCAGCTCTGGACTAGCGGGGGATGATACAGATACGCAGTATTTT. Translating it yields CASSSGLAGDDTDTQYF.

This clonotype was recorded at least ten times. The chain uses TRBV28 and TRBJ1-4; maybe TRBD1 (5 bases). The CDR3 sequence is 12 residues long. Germline lookup yields CDR1 MDHEN and CDR2 SYDVKM. V lost 7 bases and J lost 8, with 11 bases in between. The CDR3 spells CASTMAGEKLFF. The CDR3 nucleotides are TGTGCCAGCACGATGGCAGGGGAAAAACTGTTTTTT.

The rearrangement joins TRBV24-1 to TRBJ2-1, with a tentative D call TRBD2 (5 bases). CDR1 and CDR2 (germline): KGHDR, SFDVKD. CDR3 length equals 13 residues. Trimming shortened V by 3 bases and J by 10 bases, and 12 bases separated the two germline ends. CDR3 nucleotides: TGTGCCACCAGTGATGGAGCGGTCTGGGAGCAGTTCTTC. It codes for CATSDGAVWEQFF.

This clonotype was seen ten or more times. The chain carries TRBV13 and TRBJ2-7; tentatively, D is TRBD1 (5 bases). Germline values: CDR1 PRHDT, CDR2 FYEKMQ (reference sequence). The CDR3 covers 15 residues. V was trimmed by 5 bases and J by 5 bases, leaving 19 bases between them. CDR3 amino acids: CASSESHTGVHEQYF. In DNA form, the CDR3 reads TGTGCCAGCAGCGAATCACACACAGGCGTCCACGAGCAGTACTTC.

The chain has TRBV24-1 and TRBJ2-3; D gene uncertain. V gave up 9 bases and J gave up 1 base, with 13 bases separating them. The CDR3 totals 14 residues. The germline V gene has CDR1 KGHDR and CDR2 SFDVKD. As DNA, the CDR3 is TGTGCCACCGCTAGAGGCTACGGCACAGATACGCAGTATTTT. As protein: CATARGYGTDTQYF.

This clonotype was picked up one time. The chain has TRBV15 and TRBJ1-5; D ambiguous. In germline, CDR1 is LNHNV, CDR2 YYDKDF (reference sequence). The CDR3 loop spans 15 amino acids. With 0 bases removed from V and 7 bases from J, the gap between germline ends came to 13 bases. The CDR3: CATSRDGQTGQPQHF. In nucleotides, the CDR3 is TGTGCCACCAGCAGAGATGGGCAGACGGGACAGCCCCAGCATTTT.

CDR3 region: CASRPPGQGALKLFF. The CDR3 DNA sequence: TGTGCCAGCAGACCACCGGGACAGGGGGCGTTAAAACTGTTTTTT. The V call is TRBV6-1, the J call TRBJ1-4; 12 bases are a match to TRBD1. The germline gives CDR1 MNHNS, CDR2 SASEGT. Unmatched junction bases numbered 9, after V lost 6 bases and J lost 10 bases. The CDR3 covers 15 residues.

The rearrangement links TRBV20-1 to TRBJ2-2, with TRBD2 identical over 7 bases. The CDR3 has 15 amino acids. The germline CDR1 and CDR2 sequences are DFQATT and SNEGSKA (reference sequence). J gave up 8 bases and V 0 bases, and 9 bases lay outside the gene matches. CDR3 coding DNA: TGCAGTGCTAGAGAAGGTAGCGGGTTATCGGGGGAGCTGTTTTTT. Translated, it gives CSAREGSGLSGELFF.

This chain connects TRBV27 to TRBJ2-1, with TRBD2 matching over 12 bases. Per germline, CDR1 MNHEY and CDR2 SMNVEV (reference sequence). Trimming removed 5 bases from V and 8 bases from J; junction bases left unmatched: 10. CDR3 length: 16 residues. The CDR3 is CASSPVWTSGNDEQFF. The CDR3 DNA is TGTGCCAGCAGTCCAGTTTGGACTAGCGGGAATGATGAGCAGTTCTTC.